This TCR beta chain is drawn from a study of shared clonotypes between healthy human individuals. Findings of the study overall: Memory subsets generally showed smaller estimated richness than naive subsets did. Shared clonotypes: 4.5% to 5% naive CD4, under 4% naive CD8, 2.3% memory CD4, approximately 0.4% memory CD8.

Within Nashville, Tennessee resided all donors, each a Caucasian adult. The study separated CD4+ cells into CD45RA+ naive and CD45RA-negative memory subsets. The J segment lost 4 bases and the V segment lost 1 base, leaving 9 bases of the junction unmatched. The CDR3 extends over 16 amino acids. The germline V gene encodes CDR1 MDHEN and CDR2 SYDVKM. Generated by immunoSEQ multiplex PCR, the TCRdb table keeps only in-frame clones and is missing some. The sample lists approximately 740,000 clones; about 74% were seen once. In the case of this clone: Its antigen remains unidentified.

The chain combines TRBV28 with TRBJ2-5, with 7 bases that match TRBD2. Input material: memory CD4+ T cells sorted from blood. Stated subset: CD45RA-negative fraction. The sequence was collected from a woman aged 30 to 39 in good health. CDR3 DNA: TGTGCCAGCAGTTTATTAGTAGCGGGTTCCCGAGAGACCCAGTACTTC. It translates to CASSLLVAGSRETQYF.